These T cell receptor beta chains were read from a single sample in a study of response to subunit inactivated influenza vaccine. MiXCR was run by TCRdb on the RT-PCR reads, yielding one entry per CDR3 protein. The repertoire holds hundreds of thousands of distinct CDR3 sequences, 6% to 9% seen once, with over 10% in the top ten. Sample: PBMCs from blood, taken roughly 24 months after vaccination. Receptors were obtained from a man aged 45 to 70 who received an inactivated influenza vaccine. Each CDR3 is given with its conserved first and last residue. Fields, in order: J gene, clone size, V gene, D gene, CDR3 protein, CDR3 DNA. The D gene is left open where the match is weak. Clone size is stated in some rows and not others, as once, few, many or a class when expanded.

TRBJ2-2,NA,TRBV12-3/TRBV12-4,NA,CASSFSSGVTGELFF,TGTGCCAGCAGTTTCAGTTCAGGGGTCACCGGGGAGCTGTTTTTT
TRBJ2-2,NA,TRBV15,TRBD1,CATSRSGTGGTGELFF,TGTGCCACCAGCAGATCCGGGACAGGGGGCACCGGGGAGCTGTTTTTT
TRBJ2-3,NA,TRBV20-1,TRBD1,CSAGDRGRTTDTQYF,TGCAGTGCTGGCGACAGGGGGCGCACCACAGATACGCAGTATTTT
TRBJ1-2,few,TRBV4-1,NA,CASSHSPQDIGIF,TGCGCCAGCAGCCACTCCCCTCAAGACATCGGGATATTC
TRBJ2-7,NA,TRBV2,NA,CASKLSVTGSEQYF,TGTGCCAGCAAACTTTCAGTAACAGGGTCCGAGCAGTACTTC
TRBJ2-4,NA,TRBV18,TRBD1,CASSPTQGGNIQYF,TGTGCCAGCTCACCGACACAGGGGGGAAACATTCAGTACTTC
TRBJ2-7,many,TRBV7-2,NA,CASSLASGFQDEQYF,TGTGCCAGCAGCTTAGCTTCGGGGTTTCAGGACGAGCAGTACTTC
TRBJ1-1,NA,TRBV3-1,TRBD1,CASSQDPGGATEAFF,TGTGCCAGCAGCCAAGATCCAGGGGGCGCAACTGAAGCTTTCTTT
TRBJ2-7,NA,TRBV3-1,TRBD1,CASSEQGAKEQYF,TGTGCCAGCAGCGAACAGGGGGCGAAGGAGCAGTACTTC
TRBJ2-1,NA,TRBV4-3,NA,CASSQVGLSEQFF,TGCGCCAGCAGCCAGGTGGGACTTAGCGAGCAGTTCTTC
TRBJ2-1,NA,TRBV3-1,NA,CASSQLGGPAYEQFF,TGTGCCAGCAGCCAACTCGGGGGGCCCGCCTATGAGCAGTTCTTC
TRBJ1-4,few,TRBV20-1,TRBD1,CSATDRAVREKLFF,TGCAGTGCTACGGACAGGGCTGTTAGGGAAAAACTGTTTTTT
TRBJ2-3,NA,TRBV5-1,TRBD2,CASSPVWASGGGTDTQYF,TGCGCCAGCAGCCCCGTGTGGGCTAGCGGGGGGGGCACAGATACGCAGTATTTT
TRBJ1-2,NA,TRBV6-2/TRBV6-3,TRBD1,CASISPGQGTGYTF,TGTGCCAGCATCAGCCCGGGACAGGGAACCGGCTACACCTTC
TRBJ2-7,many,TRBV7-8,TRBD2,CASSLDTSGSYEQYF,TGTGCCAGCAGCTTAGATACTAGCGGGAGCTACGAGCAGTACTTC
TRBJ2-5,NA,TRBV15,NA,CATNKGGLSRVETQYF,TGTGCCACCAATAAGGGGGGTCTCTCCCGGGTGGAGACCCAGTACTTC
TRBJ1-1,many,TRBV3-1,NA,CASSQVIPVGTEAFF,TGTGCCAGCAGCCAAGTTATCCCGGTCGGCACTGAAGCTTTCTTT
TRBJ1-1,NA,TRBV7-2,NA,CASSLEGLRGAFF,TGTGCCAGCAGCTTAGAGGGGCTGCGGGGGGCTTTCTTT
TRBJ1-2,many,TRBV5-6,NA,CASSLARASYGYTF,TGTGCCAGCAGCTTGGCGCGGGCATCCTATGGCTACACCTTC
TRBJ2-1,many,TRBV12-3/TRBV12-4,TRBD2,CASSQNSEAGATYNEQFF,TGTGCCAGCAGTCAAAATTCAGAAGCGGGGGCAACCTACAATGAGCAGTTCTTC
TRBJ2-7,many,TRBV10-3,TRBD1,CAISGQGAIGEQYF,TGTGCCATCAGTGGTCAGGGGGCTATCGGCGAGCAGTACTTC
TRBJ2-1,many,TRBV27,NA,CATQRGVGGNEQFF,TGTGCCACCCAACGCGGGGTCGGGGGAAATGAGCAGTTCTTC
TRBJ1-4,many,TRBV5-1,NA,CASSLEPSGKLFF,TGCGCCAGCAGCTTGGAACCGAGTGGGAAACTGTTTTTT
TRBJ2-4,NA,TRBV24-1,NA,CATSDRPGNPKNIQYF,TGTGCCACCAGTGATCGGCCAGGGAACCCCAAAAATATTCAGTACTTC
TRBJ2-7,few,TRBV4-3,TRBD1,CASSQGQGFSYEQYF,TGCGCCAGCAGCCAAGGACAGGGTTTCTCCTACGAGCAGTACTTC
TRBJ2-2,many,TRBV24-1,NA,CATSITGPLPGELFF,TGTGCCACCAGCATTACGGGGCCGCTTCCCGGGGAGCTGTTTTTT
TRBJ2-7,NA,TRBV28,TRBD2,CASSFGLAGGLYEQYF,TGTGCCAGCAGTTTCGGACTAGCGGGGGGTCTCTACGAGCAGTACTTC
TRBJ1-5,many,TRBV4-1,TRBD1,CASSQDSAGGLSNQPQHF,TGCGCCAGCAGCCAAGATTCGGCAGGGGGTCTCAGCAATCAGCCCCAGCATTTT
TRBJ2-5,many,TRBV9,TRBD1,CASSSRDRAGETQYF,TGTGCCAGCAGCTCCCGGGACAGGGCTGGAGAGACCCAGTACTTC
TRBJ1-1,NA,TRBV12-3/TRBV12-4,NA,CASSDPGATRGGTEAFF,TGTGCCAGCAGTGACCCCGGGGCGACTCGAGGAGGCACTGAAGCTTTCTTT
TRBJ2-7,NA,TRBV7-2,NA,CASSLVGGRDRHYEQYF,TGTGCCAGCAGCTTAGTTGGGGGACGGGACCGTCACTACGAGCAGTACTTC
TRBJ1-2,NA,TRBV20-1,NA,CSARGAPNHYGYTF,TGCAGTGCTAGGGGGGCCCCAAACCACTATGGCTACACCTTC
TRBJ1-6,many,TRBV3-1,NA,CASSQDHSPLHF,TGTGCCAGCAGCCAAGATCATTCACCCCTCCACTTT
TRBJ2-3,NA,TRBV20-1,NA,CSANSRETSGTTDTQYF,TGCAGTGCAAACTCAAGAGAGACGTCCGGGACCACAGATACGCAGTATTTT
TRBJ1-6,many,TRBV5-1,TRBD1,CASSLTGDPMAPLHF,TGCGCCAGCAGCCTGACAGGGGATCCTATGGCACCCCTCCACTTT
TRBJ2-3,NA,TRBV19,NA,CASSSPSGTRSADTQYF,TGTGCCAGTAGTTCCCCATCCGGGACAAGGAGCGCAGATACGCAGTATTTT
TRBJ2-1,NA,TRBV6-7,TRBD2,CASSSLLAVPYNEQFF,TGTGCCAGCAGTTCCCTACTAGCGGTCCCCTACAATGAGCAGTTCTTC
TRBJ2-1,many,TRBV27,NA,CASSGLGGKEQFF,TGTGCCAGCAGTGGGCTGGGGGGCAAGGAGCAGTTCTTC
TRBJ1-2,NA,TRBV12-3/TRBV12-4,NA,CASSPGTSLYGYTF,TGTGCCAGCAGTCCAGGGACATCCCTTTATGGCTACACCTTC
TRBJ2-1,few,TRBV20-1,TRBD2,CSAYWIAGGNEQFF,TGCAGTGCTTATTGGATAGCGGGGGGCAATGAGCAGTTCTTC
TRBJ2-5,few,TRBV5-1,TRBD2,CASSLARAGGSETQYF,TGCGCCAGCAGCTTGGCCCGAGCGGGGGGTTCAGAGACCCAGTACTTC
TRBJ2-3,many,TRBV27,TRBD2,CASRLAGGTDTQYF,TGTGCCAGTCGACTAGCGGGGGGCACAGATACGCAGTATTTT
TRBJ1-1,many,TRBV7-9,NA,CASSHPVASQNTEAFF,TGTGCCAGCAGCCATCCCGTAGCCTCTCAGAACACTGAAGCTTTCTTT